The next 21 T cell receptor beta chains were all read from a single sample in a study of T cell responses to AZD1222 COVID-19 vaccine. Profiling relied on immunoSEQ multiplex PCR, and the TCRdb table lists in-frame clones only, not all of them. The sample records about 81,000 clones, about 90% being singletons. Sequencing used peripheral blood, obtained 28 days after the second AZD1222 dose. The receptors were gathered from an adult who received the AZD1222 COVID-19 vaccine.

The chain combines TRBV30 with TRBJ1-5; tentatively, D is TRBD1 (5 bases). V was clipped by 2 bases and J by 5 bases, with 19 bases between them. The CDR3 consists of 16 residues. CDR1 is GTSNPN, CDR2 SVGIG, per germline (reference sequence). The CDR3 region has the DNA TGTGCCTGGAGTCCAAGGGGCTCTATGGGCGATCAGCCCCAGCATTTT. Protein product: CAWSPRGSMGDQPQHF.

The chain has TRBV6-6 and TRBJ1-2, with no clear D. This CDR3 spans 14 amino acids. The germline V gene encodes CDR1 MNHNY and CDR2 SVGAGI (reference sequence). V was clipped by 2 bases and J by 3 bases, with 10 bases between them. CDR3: CASSYDTTYYGYTF. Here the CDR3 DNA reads TGTGCCAGCAGTTACGACACAACCTACTATGGCTACACCTTC.

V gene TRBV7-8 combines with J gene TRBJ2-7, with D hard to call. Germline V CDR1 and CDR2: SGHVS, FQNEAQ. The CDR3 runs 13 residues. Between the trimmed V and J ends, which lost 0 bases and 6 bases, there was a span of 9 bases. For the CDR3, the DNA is TGTGCCAGCAGCTTAGCTTCTACGGCCGAGCAGTACTTC. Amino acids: CASSLASTAEQYF.

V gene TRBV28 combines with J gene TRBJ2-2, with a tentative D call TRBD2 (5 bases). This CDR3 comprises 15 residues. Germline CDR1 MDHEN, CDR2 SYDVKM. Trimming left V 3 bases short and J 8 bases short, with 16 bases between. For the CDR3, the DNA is TGTGCCAGCAGTTTTTCGGGGAGAGGTTCGGGGGAGCTGTTTTTT. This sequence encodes CASSFSGRGSGELFF.

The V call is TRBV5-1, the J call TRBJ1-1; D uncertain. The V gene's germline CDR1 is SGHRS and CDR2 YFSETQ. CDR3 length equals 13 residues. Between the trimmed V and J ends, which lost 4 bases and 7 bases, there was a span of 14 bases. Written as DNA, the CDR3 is TGCGCCAGCAGCCTCCTTCCGACCCTTGAAGCTTTCTTT. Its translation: CASSLLPTLEAFF.

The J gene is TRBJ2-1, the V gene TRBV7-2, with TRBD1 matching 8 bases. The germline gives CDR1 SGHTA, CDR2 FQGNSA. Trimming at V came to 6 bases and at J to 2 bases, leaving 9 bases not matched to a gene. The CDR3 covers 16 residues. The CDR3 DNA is TGTGCCAGCAGTCGGACCGGGACAGGAGCCTACAATGAGCAGTTCTTC. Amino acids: CASSRTGTGAYNEQFF.

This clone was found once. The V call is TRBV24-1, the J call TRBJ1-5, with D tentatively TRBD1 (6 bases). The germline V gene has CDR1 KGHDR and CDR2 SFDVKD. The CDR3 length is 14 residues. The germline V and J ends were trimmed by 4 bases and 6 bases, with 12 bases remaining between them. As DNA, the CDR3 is TGTGCCACCAGTGACGGGGGGCTAAGTCAGCCCCAGCATTTT. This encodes CATSDGGLSQPQHF.

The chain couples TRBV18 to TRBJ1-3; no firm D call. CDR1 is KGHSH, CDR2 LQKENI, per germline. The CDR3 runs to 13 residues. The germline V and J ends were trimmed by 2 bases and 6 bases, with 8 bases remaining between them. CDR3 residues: CASSPNGVNTIYF. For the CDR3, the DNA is TGTGCCAGCTCACCAAACGGGGTAAACACCATATATTTT.

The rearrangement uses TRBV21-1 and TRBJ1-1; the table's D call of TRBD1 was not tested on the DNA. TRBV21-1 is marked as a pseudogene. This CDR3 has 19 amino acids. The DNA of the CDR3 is TGTGCCAGCAGCAAAGAGCCCCTCGGGACAGGGGGCTTAGGGACTGAAGCTTTCTTT. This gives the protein CASSKEPLGTGGLGTEAFF.

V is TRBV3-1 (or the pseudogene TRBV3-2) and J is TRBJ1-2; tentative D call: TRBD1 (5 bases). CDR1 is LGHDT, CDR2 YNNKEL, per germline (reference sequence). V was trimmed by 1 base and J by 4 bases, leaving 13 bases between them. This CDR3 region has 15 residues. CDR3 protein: CASSQGGRGGYGYTF. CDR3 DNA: TGTGCCAGCAGCCAAGGCGGGCGGGGCGGCTATGGCTACACCTTC.

The CDR3 reads CASSQDRVEGYTF. CDR3 coding DNA: TGTGCCAGCAGCCAAGATCGGGTTGAAGGCTACACCTTC. This chain connects TRBV14 to TRBJ1-2; D unresolved. Germline CDR1 reads SGHDN; CDR2 reads FVKESK. V shed 0 bases and J shed 8 bases, with 10 bases lying between them. This CDR3 spans 13 amino acids. The full variable domain, in which reference TRBV14 and TRBJ1-2 provide the parts outside the CDR3, is EAGVTQFPSHSVIEKGQTVTLRCDPISGHDNLYWYRRVMGKEIKFLLHFVKESKQDESGMPNNRFLAERTGGTYSTLKVQPAELEDSGVYFCASSQDRVEGYTFGSGTRLTVV.

CDR3 amino acids: CSVVFSGMNTEAFF. CDR3 DNA: TGCAGCGTTGTCTTTTCGGGCATGAACACTGAAGCTTTCTTT. This sequence joins TRBV29-1 and TRBJ1-1; unclear D gene. This CDR3 has 14 residues. The V end lost 4 bases, the J end lost 0 bases, and 12 bases lay between the germline ends. Germline values: CDR1 SQVTM, CDR2 ANQGSEA.

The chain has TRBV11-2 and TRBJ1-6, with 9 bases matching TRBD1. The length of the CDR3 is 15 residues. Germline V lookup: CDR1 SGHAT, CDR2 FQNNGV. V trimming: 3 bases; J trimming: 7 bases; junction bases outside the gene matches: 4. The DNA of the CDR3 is TGTGCCAGCAGCTTCGAGGGACAGGGAAATTCACCCCTCCACTTT. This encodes CASSFEGQGNSPLHF.

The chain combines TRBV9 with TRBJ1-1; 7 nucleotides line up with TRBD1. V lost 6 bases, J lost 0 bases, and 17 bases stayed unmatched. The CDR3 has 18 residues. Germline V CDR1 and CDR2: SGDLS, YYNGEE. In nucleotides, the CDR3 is TGTGCCAGCACCCGAATCCTTCCGGGACAGAACTTGAACACTGAAGCTTTCTTT. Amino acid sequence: CASTRILPGQNLNTEAFF.

The CDR3 is CASLNRVFSEAFF. The CDR3 region has the DNA TGTGCCAGTCTGAACAGGGTCTTCTCCGAAGCTTTCTTT. The rearrangement joins TRBV19 to TRBJ1-1; tentatively, D is TRBD1 (6 bases). V lost 8 bases and J 8 bases, leaving 18 bases between the germline ends. This CDR3 spans 13 amino acids. Germline assignment: CDR1 LNHDA and CDR2 SQIVND (reference sequence).

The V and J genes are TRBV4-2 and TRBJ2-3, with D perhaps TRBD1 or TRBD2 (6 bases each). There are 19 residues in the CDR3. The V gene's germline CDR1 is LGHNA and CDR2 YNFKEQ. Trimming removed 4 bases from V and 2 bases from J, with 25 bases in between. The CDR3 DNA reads TGTGCCAGCAGCCCGAGGCGGGGAAGTGGTGGACAGTACACAGATACGCAGTATTTT. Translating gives CASSPRRGSGGQYTDTQYF.

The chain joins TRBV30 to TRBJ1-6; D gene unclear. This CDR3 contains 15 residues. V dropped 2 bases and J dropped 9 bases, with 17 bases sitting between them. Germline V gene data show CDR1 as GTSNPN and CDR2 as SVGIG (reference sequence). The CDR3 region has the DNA TGTGCCTGGAGTCTCCCCCGGGGATGGGGTTCACCCCTCCACTTT. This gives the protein CAWSLPRGWGSPLHF. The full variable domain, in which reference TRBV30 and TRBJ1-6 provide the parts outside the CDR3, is SQTIHQWPATLVQPVGSPLSLECTVEGTSNPNLYWYRQAAGRGLQLLFYSVGIGQISSEVPQNLSASRPQDRQFILSSKKLLLSDSGFYLCAWSLPRGWGSPLHFGNGTRLTVT.

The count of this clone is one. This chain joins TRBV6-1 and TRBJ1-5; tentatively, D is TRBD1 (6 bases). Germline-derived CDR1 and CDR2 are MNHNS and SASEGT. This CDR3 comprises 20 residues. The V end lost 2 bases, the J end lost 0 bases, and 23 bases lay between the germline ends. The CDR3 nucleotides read TGTGCCAGCAGTGAATTCCCGCCGGGACAAGCCTTTTATAGCAATCAGCCCCAGCATTTT. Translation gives CASSEFPPGQAFYSNQPQHF.

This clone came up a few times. Here the CDR3 DNA reads TGTGCCACCAGTGCTAAGCAGGGCAGCACAGATACGCAGTATTTT. It encodes CATSAKQGSTDTQYF. This chain joins TRBV24-1 and TRBJ2-3, with D perhaps matching TRBD1 (5 bases). CDR1 is KGHDR and CDR2 is SFDVKD in the germline V gene. V dropped 5 bases and J dropped 0 bases, with 11 bases sitting between them. CDR3 length: 15 residues.

The DNA for the CDR3 is TGTGCCAGCTCAAGAGGGACAGGTCAACAGGAGCCCCAGCATTTT. Translated, it gives CASSRGTGQQEPQHF. The V call is TRBV18, the J call TRBJ1-5; 8 nucleotides align to TRBD1. The CDR3 is 15 residues long. Per germline, CDR1 KGHSH and CDR2 LQKENI. Germline trimming cut 5 bases from V and 8 bases from J; bases unmatched to any gene: 11. Based on the CDR3 plus reference TRBV18 and TRBJ1-5, the full variable domain is NAGVMQNPRHLVRRRGQEARLRCSPMKGHSHVYWYRQLPEEGLKFMVYLQKENIIDESGMPKERFSAEFPKEGPSILRIQQVVRGDSAAYFCASSRGTGQQEPQHFGDGTRLSIL.

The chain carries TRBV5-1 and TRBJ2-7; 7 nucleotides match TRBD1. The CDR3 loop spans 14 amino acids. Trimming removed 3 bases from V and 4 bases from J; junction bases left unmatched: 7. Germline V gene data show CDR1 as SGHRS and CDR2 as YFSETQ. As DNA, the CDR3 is TGCGCCAGCAGCTACAACAGGGGAAGGTACGAGCAGTACTTC. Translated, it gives CASSYNRGRYEQYF.